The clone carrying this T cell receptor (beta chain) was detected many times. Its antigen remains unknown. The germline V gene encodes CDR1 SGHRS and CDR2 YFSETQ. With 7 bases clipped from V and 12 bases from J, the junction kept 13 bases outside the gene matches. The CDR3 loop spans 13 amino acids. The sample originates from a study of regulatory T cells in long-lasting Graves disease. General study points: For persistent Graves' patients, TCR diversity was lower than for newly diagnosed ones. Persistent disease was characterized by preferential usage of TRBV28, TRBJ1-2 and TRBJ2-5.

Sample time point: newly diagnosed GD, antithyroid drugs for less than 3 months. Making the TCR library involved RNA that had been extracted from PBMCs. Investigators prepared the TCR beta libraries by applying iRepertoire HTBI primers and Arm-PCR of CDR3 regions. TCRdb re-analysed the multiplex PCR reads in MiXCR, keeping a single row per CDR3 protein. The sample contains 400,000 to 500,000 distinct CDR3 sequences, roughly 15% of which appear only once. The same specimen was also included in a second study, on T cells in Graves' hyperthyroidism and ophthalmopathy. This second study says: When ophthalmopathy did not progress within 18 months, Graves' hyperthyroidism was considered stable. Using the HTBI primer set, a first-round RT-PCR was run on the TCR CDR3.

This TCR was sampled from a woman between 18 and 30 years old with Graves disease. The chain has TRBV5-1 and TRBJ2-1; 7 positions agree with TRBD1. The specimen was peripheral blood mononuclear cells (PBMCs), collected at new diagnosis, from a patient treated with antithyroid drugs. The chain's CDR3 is CASGTTGVEWQFF. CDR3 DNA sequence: TGCGCCAGCGGAACTACAGGGGTGGAGTGGCAGTTCTTC.